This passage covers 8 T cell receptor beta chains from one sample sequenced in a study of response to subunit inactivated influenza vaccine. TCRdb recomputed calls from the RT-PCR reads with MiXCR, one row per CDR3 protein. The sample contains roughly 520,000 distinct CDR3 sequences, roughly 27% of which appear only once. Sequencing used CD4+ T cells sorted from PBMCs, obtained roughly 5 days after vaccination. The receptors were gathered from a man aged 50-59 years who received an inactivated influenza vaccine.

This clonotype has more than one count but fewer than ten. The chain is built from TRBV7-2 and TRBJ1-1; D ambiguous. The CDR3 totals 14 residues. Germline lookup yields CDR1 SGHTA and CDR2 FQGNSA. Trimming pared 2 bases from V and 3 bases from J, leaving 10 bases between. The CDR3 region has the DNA TGTGCCAGCAGCTTAAGACGGTGGGACACTGAAGCTTTCTTT. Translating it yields CASSLRRWDTEAFF.

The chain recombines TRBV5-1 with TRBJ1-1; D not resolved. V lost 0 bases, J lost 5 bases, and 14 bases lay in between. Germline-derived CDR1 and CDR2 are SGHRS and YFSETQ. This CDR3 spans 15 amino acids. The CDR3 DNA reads TGCGCCAGCAGCTTGGGCCTCCCGGGTGATACTGAAGCTTTCTTT. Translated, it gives CASSLGLPGDTEAFF.

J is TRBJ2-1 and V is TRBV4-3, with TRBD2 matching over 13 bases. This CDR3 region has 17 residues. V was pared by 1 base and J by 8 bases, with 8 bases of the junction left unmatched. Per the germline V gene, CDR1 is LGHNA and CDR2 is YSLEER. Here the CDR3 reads CASSQALLAGGPYEQFF. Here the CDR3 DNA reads TGCGCCAGCAGCCAAGCCCTACTAGCGGGAGGGCCATATGAGCAGTTCTTC.

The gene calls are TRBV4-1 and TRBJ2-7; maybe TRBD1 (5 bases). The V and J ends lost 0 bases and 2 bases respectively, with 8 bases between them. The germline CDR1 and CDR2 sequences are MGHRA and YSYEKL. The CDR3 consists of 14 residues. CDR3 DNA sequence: TGCGCCAGCAGCCAAGAGGCAGGGACCTACGAGCAGTACTTC. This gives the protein CASSQEAGTYEQYF.

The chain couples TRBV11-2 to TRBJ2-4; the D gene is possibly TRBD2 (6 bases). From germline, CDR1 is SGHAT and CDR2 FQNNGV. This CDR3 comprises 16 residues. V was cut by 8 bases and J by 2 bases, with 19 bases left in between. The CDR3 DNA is TGTGCCAGCGCCTCACTGGCGGGATCTTCCAAAAACATTCAGTACTTC. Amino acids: CASASLAGSSKNIQYF.

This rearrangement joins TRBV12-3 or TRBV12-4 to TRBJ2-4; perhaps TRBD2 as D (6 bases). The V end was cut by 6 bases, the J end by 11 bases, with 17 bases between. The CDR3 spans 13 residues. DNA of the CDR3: TGTGCCAGCAGCCGGAGGGACCAAAGACTTCAGTACTTC. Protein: CASSRRDQRLQYF.

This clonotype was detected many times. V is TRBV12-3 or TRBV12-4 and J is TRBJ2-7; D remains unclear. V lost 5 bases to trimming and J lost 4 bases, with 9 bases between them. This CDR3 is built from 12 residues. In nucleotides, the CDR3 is TGTGCCAGCAGTCTGAACCCGTACGAGCAGTACTTC. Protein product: CASSLNPYEQYF.

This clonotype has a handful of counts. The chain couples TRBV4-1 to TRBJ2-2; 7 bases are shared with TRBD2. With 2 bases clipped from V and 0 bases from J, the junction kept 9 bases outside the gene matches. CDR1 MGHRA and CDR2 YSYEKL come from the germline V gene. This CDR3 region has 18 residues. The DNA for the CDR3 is TGCGCCAGCAGCCAACATTACCCTAGCGGAGCGAACACCGGGGAGCTGTTTTTT. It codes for CASSQHYPSGANTGELFF.